This T cell receptor (beta chain) was obtained from a study of shared clonotypes between healthy human individuals. Findings and caveats of the study: The study generally estimated greater richness for naive than memory subsets.

Germline assignment: CDR1 SGHVS and CDR2 FNYEAQ. V lost 1 base to trimming and J lost 9 bases, with 4 bases between them. CDR3 length: 11 residues. Those who donated, Caucasian adults without exception, all lived in Nashville, Tennessee. The method was immunoSEQ multiplex PCR; TCRdb's version includes in-frame clones alone and lacks a portion of them. The repertoire holds roughly 1,600,000 clones, with approximately 98.5% as singletons. On this clone itself: Its target is not known.

The chain links TRBV7-6 to TRBJ2-1; D is uncertain. The material sequenced was naive CD4+ T cells sorted from blood. Specified subset: CD45RA+ positively selected. The receptor comes from a man in his thirties or forties in good health. The CDR3 nucleotides are TGTGCCAGCAGCTTAGACACTGAGCAGTTCTTC. Translating it yields CASSLDTEQFF.